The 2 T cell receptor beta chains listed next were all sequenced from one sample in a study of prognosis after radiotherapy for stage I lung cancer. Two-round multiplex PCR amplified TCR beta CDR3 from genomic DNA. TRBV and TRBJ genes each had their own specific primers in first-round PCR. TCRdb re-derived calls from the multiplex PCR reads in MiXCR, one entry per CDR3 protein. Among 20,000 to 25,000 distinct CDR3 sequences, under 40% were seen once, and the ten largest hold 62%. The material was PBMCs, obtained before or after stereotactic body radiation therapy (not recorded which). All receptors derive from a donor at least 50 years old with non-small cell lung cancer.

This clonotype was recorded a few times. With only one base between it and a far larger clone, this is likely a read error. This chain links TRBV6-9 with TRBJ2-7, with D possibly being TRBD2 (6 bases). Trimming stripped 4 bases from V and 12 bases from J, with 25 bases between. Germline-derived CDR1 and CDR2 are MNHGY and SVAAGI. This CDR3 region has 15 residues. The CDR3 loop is CASSFPRREGVWLYF. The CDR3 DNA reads TGTGCCAGCAGTTTCCCTAGGAGGGAAGGAGTTTGGCTGTACTTC.

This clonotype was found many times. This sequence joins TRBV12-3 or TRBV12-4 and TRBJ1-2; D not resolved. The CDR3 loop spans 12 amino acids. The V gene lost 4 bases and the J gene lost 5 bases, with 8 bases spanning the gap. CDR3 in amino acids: CASSSGKYGYTF. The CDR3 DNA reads TGTGCCAGCAGTTCGGGGAAATATGGCTACACCTTC.